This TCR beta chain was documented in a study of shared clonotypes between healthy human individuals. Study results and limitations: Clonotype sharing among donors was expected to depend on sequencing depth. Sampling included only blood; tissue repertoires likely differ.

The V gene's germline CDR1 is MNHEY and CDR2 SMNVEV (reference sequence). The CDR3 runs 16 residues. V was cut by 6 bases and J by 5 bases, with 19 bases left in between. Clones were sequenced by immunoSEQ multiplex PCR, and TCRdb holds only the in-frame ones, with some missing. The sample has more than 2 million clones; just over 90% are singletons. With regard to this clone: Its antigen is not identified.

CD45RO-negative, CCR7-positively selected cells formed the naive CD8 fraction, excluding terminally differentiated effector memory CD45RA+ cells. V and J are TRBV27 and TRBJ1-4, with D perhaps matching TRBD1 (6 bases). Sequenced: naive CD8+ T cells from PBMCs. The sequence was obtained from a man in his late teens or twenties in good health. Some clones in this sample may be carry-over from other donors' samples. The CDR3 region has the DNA TGTGCCAGCAGCCATATACGGGGGGGCGCGAATGAAAAACTGTTTTTT. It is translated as CASSHIRGGANEKLFF.